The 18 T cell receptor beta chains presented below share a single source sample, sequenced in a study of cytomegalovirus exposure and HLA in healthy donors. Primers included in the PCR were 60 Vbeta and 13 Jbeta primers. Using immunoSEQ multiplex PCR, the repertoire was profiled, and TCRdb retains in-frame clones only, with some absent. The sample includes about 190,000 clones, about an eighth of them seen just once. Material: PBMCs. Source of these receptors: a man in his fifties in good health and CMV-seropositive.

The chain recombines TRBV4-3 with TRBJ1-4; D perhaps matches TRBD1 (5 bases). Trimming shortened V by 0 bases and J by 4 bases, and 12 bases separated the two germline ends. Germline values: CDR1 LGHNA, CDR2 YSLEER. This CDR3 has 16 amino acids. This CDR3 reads CASSQESQGYNEKLFF. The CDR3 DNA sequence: TGCGCCAGCAGCCAAGAATCCCAGGGATATAATGAAAAACTGTTTTTT.

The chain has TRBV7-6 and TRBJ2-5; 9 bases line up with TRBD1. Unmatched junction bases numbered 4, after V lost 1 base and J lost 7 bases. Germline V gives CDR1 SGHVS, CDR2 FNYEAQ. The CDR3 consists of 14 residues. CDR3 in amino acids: CASSLGTGVGTQYF. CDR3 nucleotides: TGTGCCAGCAGCTTAGGGACAGGGGTCGGGACCCAGTACTTC.

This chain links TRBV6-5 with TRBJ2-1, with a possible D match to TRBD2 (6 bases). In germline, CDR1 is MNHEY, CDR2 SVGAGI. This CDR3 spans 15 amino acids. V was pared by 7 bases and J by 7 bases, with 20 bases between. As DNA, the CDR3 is TGTGCCAGCATCCCCCCTGGGGGAGGAGCGAATGAGCAGTTCTTC. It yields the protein CASIPPGGGANEQFF.

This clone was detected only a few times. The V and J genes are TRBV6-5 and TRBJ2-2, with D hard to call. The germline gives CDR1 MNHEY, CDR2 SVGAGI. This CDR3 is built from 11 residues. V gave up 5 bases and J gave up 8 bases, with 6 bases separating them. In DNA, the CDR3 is TGTGCCAGCAGTCCCGGGGGGGAGCTGTTTTTT. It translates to CASSPGGELFF.

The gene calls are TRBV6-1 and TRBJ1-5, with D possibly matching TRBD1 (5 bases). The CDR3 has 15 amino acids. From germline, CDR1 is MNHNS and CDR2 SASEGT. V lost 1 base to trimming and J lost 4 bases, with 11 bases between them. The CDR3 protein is CASSEEKAGNQPQHF. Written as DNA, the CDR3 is TGTGCCAGCAGTGAAGAGAAGGCAGGGAATCAGCCCCAGCATTTT.

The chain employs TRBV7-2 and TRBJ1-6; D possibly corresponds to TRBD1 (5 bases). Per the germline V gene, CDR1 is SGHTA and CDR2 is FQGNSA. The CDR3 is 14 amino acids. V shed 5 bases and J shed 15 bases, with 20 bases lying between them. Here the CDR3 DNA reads TGTGCCAGCAGCCCCCCGGGACTCCGCGGCTACCTCCACTTT. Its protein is CASSPPGLRGYLHF.

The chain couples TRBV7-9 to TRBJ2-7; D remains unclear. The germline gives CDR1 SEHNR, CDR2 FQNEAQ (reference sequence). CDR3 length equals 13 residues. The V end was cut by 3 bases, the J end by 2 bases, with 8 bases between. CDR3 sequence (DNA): TGTGCCAGCAGCTTGGGCAGTACCTACGAGCAGTACGTC. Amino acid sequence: CASSLGSTYEQYV.

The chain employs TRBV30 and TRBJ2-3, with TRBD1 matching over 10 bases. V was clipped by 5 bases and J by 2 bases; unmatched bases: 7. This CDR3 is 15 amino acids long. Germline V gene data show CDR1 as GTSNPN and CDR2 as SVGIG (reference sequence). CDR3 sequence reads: CAWCSTGGPTDTQYF. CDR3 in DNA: TGTGCCTGGTGCTCGACAGGGGGCCCCACAGATACGCAGTATTTT.

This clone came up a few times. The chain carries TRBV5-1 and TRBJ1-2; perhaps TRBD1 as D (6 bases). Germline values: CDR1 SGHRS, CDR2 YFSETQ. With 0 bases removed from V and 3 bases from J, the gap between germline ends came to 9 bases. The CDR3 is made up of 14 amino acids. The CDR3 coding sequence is TGCGCCAGCAGCTTGGCCACAGGGTACTATGGCTACACCTTC. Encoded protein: CASSLATGYYGYTF.

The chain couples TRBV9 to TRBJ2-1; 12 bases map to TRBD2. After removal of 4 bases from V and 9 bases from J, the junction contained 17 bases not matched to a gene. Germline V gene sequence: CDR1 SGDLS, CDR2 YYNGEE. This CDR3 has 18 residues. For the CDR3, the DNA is TGTGCCAGCAGCTCCCCCCCAACTAGCGGGGGGTTCCGTCGTGAGCAGTTCTTC. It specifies CASSSPPTSGGFRREQFF. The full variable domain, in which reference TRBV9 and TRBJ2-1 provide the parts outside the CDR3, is DSGVTQTPKHLITATGQRVTLRCSPRSGDLSVYWYQQSLDQGLQFLIQYYNGEERAKGNILERFSAQQFPDLHSELNLSSLELGDSALYFCASSSPPTSGGFRREQFFGPGTRLTVL.

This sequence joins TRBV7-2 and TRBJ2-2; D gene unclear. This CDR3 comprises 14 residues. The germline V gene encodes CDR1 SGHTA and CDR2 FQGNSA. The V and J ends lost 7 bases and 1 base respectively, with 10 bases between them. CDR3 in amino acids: CASTLSRNTGELFF. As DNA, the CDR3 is TGTGCCAGCACTCTGAGCCGGAACACCGGGGAGCTGTTTTTT.

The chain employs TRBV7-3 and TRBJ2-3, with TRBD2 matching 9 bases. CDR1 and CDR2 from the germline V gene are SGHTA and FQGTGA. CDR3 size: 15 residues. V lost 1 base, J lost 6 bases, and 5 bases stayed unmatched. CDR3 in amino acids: CASSLRAGGQDTQYF. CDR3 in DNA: TGTGCCAGCAGCTTAAGGGCGGGGGGGCAGGATACGCAGTATTTT.

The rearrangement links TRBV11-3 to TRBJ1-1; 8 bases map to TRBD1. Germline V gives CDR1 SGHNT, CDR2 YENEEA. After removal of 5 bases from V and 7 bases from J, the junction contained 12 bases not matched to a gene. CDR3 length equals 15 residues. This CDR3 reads CASSPSGTGFGEAFF. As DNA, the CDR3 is TGTGCCAGCAGCCCATCGGGGACAGGCTTTGGTGAAGCTTTCTTT. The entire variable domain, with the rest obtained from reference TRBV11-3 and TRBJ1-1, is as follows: EAGVVQSPRYKIIEKKQPVAFWCNPISGHNTLYWYLQNLGQGPELLIRYENEEAVDDSQLPKDRFSAERLKGVDSTLKIQPAELGDSAVYLCASSPSGTGFGEAFFGQGTRLTVV.

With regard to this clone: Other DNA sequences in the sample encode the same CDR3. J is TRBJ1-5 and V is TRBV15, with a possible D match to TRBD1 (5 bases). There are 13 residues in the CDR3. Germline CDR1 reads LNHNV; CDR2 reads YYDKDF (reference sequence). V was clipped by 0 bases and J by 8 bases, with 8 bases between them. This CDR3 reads CATSRDEGEPQHF. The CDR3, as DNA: TGTGCCACCAGCAGAGATGAAGGGGAGCCCCAGCATTTT.

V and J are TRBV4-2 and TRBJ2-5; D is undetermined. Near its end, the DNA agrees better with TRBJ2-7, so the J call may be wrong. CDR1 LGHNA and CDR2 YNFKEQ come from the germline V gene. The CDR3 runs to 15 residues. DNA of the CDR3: TGTGCCAGCAGCCTAAGTCGGTTAAGCTCCTACGAGCAGTACTTC. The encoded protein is CASSLSRLSSYEQYF.

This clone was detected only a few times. CDR3 nucleotides: TGCGCCAGCAGCCAACTGGCGGTAGGAACAGATACGCAGTATTTT. It is translated as CASSQLAVGTDTQYF. This sequence joins TRBV4-3 and TRBJ2-3; no clear D gene. In germline, CDR1 is LGHNA, CDR2 YSLEER. V was cut by 2 bases and J by 3 bases, with 12 bases left in between. The length of the CDR3 is 15 residues.

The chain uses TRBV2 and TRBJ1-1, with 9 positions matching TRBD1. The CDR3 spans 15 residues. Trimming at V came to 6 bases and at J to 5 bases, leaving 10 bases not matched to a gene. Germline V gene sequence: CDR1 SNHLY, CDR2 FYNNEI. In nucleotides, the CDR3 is TGTGCCAGCAGCGGGACAGGGCTTTTAGAGACTGAAGCTTTCTTT. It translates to CASSGTGLLETEAFF.

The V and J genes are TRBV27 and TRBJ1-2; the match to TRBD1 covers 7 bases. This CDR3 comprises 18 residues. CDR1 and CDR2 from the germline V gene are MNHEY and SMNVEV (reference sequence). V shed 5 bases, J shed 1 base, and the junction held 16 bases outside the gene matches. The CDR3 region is CASSTQKAPGTDNYGYTF. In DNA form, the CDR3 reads TGTGCCAGCAGTACACAAAAAGCCCCCGGGACAGATAACTATGGCTACACCTTC.